Described below is a single T cell receptor beta chain sequence and its context. Its target is not known. The data are from a study of lymphopenia after photon versus proton radiotherapy. Study-wide results and limits: A bigger post-nadir fall in TCR diversity correlated inversely with survival time in deceased patients. Proton therapy kept repertoires fairly stable, unlike photons, which gained effector/memory cells.

The method was immunoSEQ multiplex PCR; TCRdb's version includes in-frame clones alone and lacks a portion of them. This sample has several thousand clones, with 70% to 90% found just once. Looked up from germline, CDR1 is MDHEN and CDR2 is SYDVKM. V was pared by 6 bases and J by 3 bases, with 15 bases between. This CDR3 is 15 amino acids long. Here the sequenced sample was peripheral blood, taken from a patient treated with photon-based radiotherapy. The chain combines TRBV28 with TRBJ1-5; D is possibly TRBD1 (5 bases). This sequence was found in an elderly man with cholangiocarcinoma. CDR3 in amino acids: CASSRRGGYNQPQHF. CDR3 nucleotides: TGTGCCAGCAGCCGTCGCGGGGGTTACAATCAGCCCCAGCATTTT.